This T cell receptor (beta chain) was found in a study of T cell repertoires in cytomegalovirus infection. Study as a whole: CMV epitopes that were recently identified and HLA-C-restricted were used alongside well-studied HLA-B-restricted ones.

Study conclusions and caveats: Using cumulative public TCR beta family frequency, the authors identified those who carried CMV together with the relevant HLA.

TCRdb called the reads again in MiXCR, with one record for every CDR3 protein. The profile shows some 920,000 distinct CDR3 sequences, around 30% of them singletons. J gave up 5 bases and V 5 bases, and 17 bases lay outside the gene matches. The CDR3 is 18 residues long. Germline V gene lookup returns CDR1 MNHEY and CDR2 SVGAGI. The sample holds a few counts of this clonotype. Its antigen is unknown. The TCR comes from a human donor in good health (CMV status not recorded). Some clones in this sample may be carry-over from other donors' samples. The chain links TRBV6-5 to TRBJ2-1; 8 nucleotides match TRBD2. Source: cultured CD8+ T cells from PBMCs, taken from culture after CMV antigen stimulation. CDR3 amino acids: CASSQGLSRGGFNNEQFF. The DNA of the CDR3 is TGTGCCAGCAGTCAAGGCCTAAGTCGCGGGGGGTTTAACAATGAGCAGTTCTTC.